This passage covers 22 T cell receptor beta chains from one sample sequenced in a study of T-cell reconstitution after alpha-beta-depleted transplantation in children. The TCRbeta library was prepared with unique molecular identifiers. TCRdb re-derived calls from the PCR reads in MiXCR, one entry per CDR3 protein. The sample has 450,000 to 600,000 distinct CDR3 sequences, about 31% seen once. Material: PBMCs from the stem cell graft donor, obtained from the stem cell graft. These receptors were collected from a human donor who donated a stem cell graft to a child with aplastic anemia.

This clonotype appeared a few times. This chain uses TRBV11-3 with TRBJ1-1, with no clear D. Germline CDR1 SGHNT, CDR2 YENEEA. CDR3 size: 15 residues. V was trimmed by 1 base and J by 0 bases, leaving 9 bases between them. CDR3 in amino acids: CASSLVLAMNTEAFF. The CDR3 DNA reads TGTGCCAGCAGCTTAGTTCTGGCGATGAACACTGAAGCTTTCTTT.

This clonotype appeared a few times. The V call is TRBV6-1, the J call TRBJ2-3, with a tentative D call TRBD1 (5 bases). CDR1 and CDR2 from the germline V gene are MNHNS and SASEGT. CDR3 length: 16 residues. The V gene lost 5 bases and the J gene lost 2 bases, with 17 bases spanning the gap. CDR3 in DNA: TGTGCCAGCAGTCCCAGTTTTTCCAGGGACACAGATACGCAGTATTTT. It codes for CASSPSFSRDTDTQYF.

The J gene is TRBJ2-3, the V gene TRBV11-2; TRBD2 matches at 8 bases. Trimming cost V 0 bases and J 4 bases; bases outside gene matches: 9. The length of the CDR3 is 17 residues. Germline CDR1 is SGHAT and CDR2 is FQNNGV. The CDR3 sequence: CASSLESAGVGPDTQYF. DNA for the CDR3: TGTGCCAGCAGCTTAGAGTCAGCGGGAGTTGGCCCAGATACGCAGTATTTT.

The chain combines TRBV7-2 with TRBJ1-1; possible D gene TRBD1, 5 bases. Germline CDR1 and CDR2: SGHTA and FQGNSA. V lost 2 bases and J lost 7, with 11 bases in between. The CDR3 spans 13 residues. The CDR3 coding sequence is TGTGCCAGCAGCTTAAACCGGGACGGTGAAGCTTTCTTT. It encodes CASSLNRDGEAFF.

This clonotype came up a few times. The chain carries TRBV12-3 or TRBV12-4 and TRBJ2-7; 7 positions agree with TRBD2. The CDR3 spans 13 residues. V gave up 4 bases and J gave up 6 bases; unmatched junction bases: 6. CDR3 loop: CASSSLGGSEQYV. The CDR3 DNA reads as TGTGCCAGCAGTTCTTTGGGAGGGTCCGAGCAGTACGTC.

V usage is TRBV6-1 and J usage is TRBJ2-7; perhaps TRBD2 as D (6 bases). The germline V gene has CDR1 MNHNS and CDR2 SASEGT. CDR3 size: 15 residues. Trimming took off 5 bases at V and 3 bases at J, with 17 bases between the two ends. CDR3 sequence reads: CASSPFLANLYEQYF. Written as DNA, the CDR3 is TGTGCCAGCAGTCCCTTCCTAGCGAATCTCTACGAGCAGTACTTC.

This clonotype has only a few counts. J is TRBJ1-2 and V is TRBV20-1; D may be TRBD1 (5 bases). The V gene's germline CDR1 is DFQATT and CDR2 SNEGSKA (reference sequence). This CDR3 spans 12 amino acids. CDR3 amino acids: CSSAGRDRGYTF. CDR3 sequence (DNA): TGCAGCTCCGCGGGGCGGGATAGGGGCTACACCTTC.

The rearrangement uses TRBV18 and TRBJ1-4; D not resolved. Germline CDR1 and CDR2: KGHSH and LQKENI. V was shortened by 1 base and J by 11 bases, with 17 bases between the two germline ends. The CDR3 spans 15 residues. DNA of the CDR3: TGTGCCAGCTCACCACGGTGGGAGGACTCCGTGAAACTGTTTTTT. This encodes CASSPRWEDSVKLFF.

The V and J genes are TRBV28 and TRBJ2-3, with D tentatively TRBD1 (6 bases). Germline CDR1 reads MDHEN; CDR2 reads SYDVKM. This CDR3 has 15 amino acids. Trimming left V 0 bases short and J 4 bases short, with 11 bases between. In nucleotides, the CDR3 is TGTGCCAGCAGTTTATGGTCAGCAGGGGCAGATACGCAGTATTTT. Translated: CASSLWSAGADTQYF.

V usage is TRBV29-1 and J usage is TRBJ2-2; 13 bases are shared with TRBD2. This CDR3 has 17 residues. CDR1 and CDR2 (germline): SQVTM, ANQGSEA. V was pared by 3 bases and J by 2 bases, with 6 bases of the junction left unmatched. CDR3 in DNA: TGCAGCGTTGACACTAGCGGGAGGGGACCTAACACCGGGGAGCTGTTTTTT. It yields the protein CSVDTSGRGPNTGELFF.

The chain links TRBV5-4 to TRBJ1-1; D is undetermined. This CDR3 contains 16 residues. Germline loops: CDR1 SGHNT, CDR2 YYREEE (reference sequence). Trimming took 3 bases from V and 3 from J, leaving 18 bases between them. The CDR3 DNA sequence: TGTGCCAGCAGCTCACGCCGCGAGCGGCGGGACACTGAAGCTTTCTTT. Its translation: CASSSRRERRDTEAFF.

The rearrangement joins TRBV7-2 to TRBJ2-3, with no clear D. The ends were cut back, 5 bases at V and 2 bases at J, with 8 bases in the middle. The CDR3 sequence is 13 residues long. Germline CDR1 reads SGHTA; CDR2 reads FQGNSA. The CDR3 reads CASSLTNTDTQYF. The CDR3 bases are TGTGCCAGCAGCCTGACAAACACAGATACGCAGTATTTT.

In this sample, this clonotype turned up a few times. This sequence joins TRBV24-1 and TRBJ1-2, with D maybe TRBD1 (5 bases). The germline V and J ends were trimmed by 4 bases and 5 bases, with 16 bases remaining between them. The CDR3 totals 15 residues. Per germline, CDR1 KGHDR and CDR2 SFDVKD. The CDR3 spells CATSERDSPAYGYTF. CDR3 nucleotide sequence: TGTGCCACCAGTGAGCGGGACTCGCCGGCGTATGGCTACACCTTC.

V is TRBV12-3 or TRBV12-4 and J is TRBJ2-1, with D possibly matching TRBD2 (5 bases). The CDR3 is made up of 11 amino acids. Trimming took off 7 bases at V and 10 bases at J, with 11 bases between the two ends. As DNA, the CDR3 is TGTGCCAGCACCCCGGGAACCGAGCAGTTCTTC. It encodes CASTPGTEQFF.

This clonotype was counted a few times. The genes are TRBV6-2 or TRBV6-3 and TRBJ2-1; D unclear. Germline CDR1 reads MNHEY; CDR2 reads SVGEGT. V shed 3 bases and J shed 15 bases, with 15 bases lying between them. The CDR3 sequence is 12 residues long. The CDR3 DNA reads TGTGCCAGCAGTTATACGAAGAGAATTCGGTTCTTC. This translates into CASSYTKRIRFF.

This clonotype has a handful of counts. The CDR3 DNA follows: TGCGCCAGCAGCCAAGATTTGGGACCTCAGCCCCAGCATTTT. Its translation: CASSQDLGPQPQHF. The chain links TRBV4-3 to TRBJ1-5; D is perhaps TRBD1 (5 bases). V lost 0 bases and J lost 6, with 9 bases in between. CDR1 and CDR2 from the germline V gene are LGHNA and YSLEER. This CDR3 comprises 14 residues.

This clonotype turned up a few times. The chain combines TRBV12-3 or TRBV12-4 with TRBJ1-1; possibly TRBD1 for D (6 bases). Trimming left V 5 bases short and J 6 bases short, with 13 bases between. The CDR3 spans 13 residues. The CDR3: CASSQQGNAEAFF. The CDR3 DNA follows: TGTGCCAGCAGTCAACAGGGCAACGCTGAAGCTTTCTTT.

V is TRBV7-9 and J is TRBJ1-5, with D possibly TRBD1 on 6 matching bases. V was clipped by 5 bases and J by 2 bases, with 19 bases between them. From germline, CDR1 is SEHNR and CDR2 FQNEAQ (reference sequence). This CDR3 region has 17 residues. The CDR3 bases are TGTGCCAGCAGCACCTGGGTACTGACAGGCCGCAATCAGCCCCAGCATTTT. Translated, it gives CASSTWVLTGRNQPQHF.

This clonotype was picked up a small number of times. The rearrangement joins TRBV29-1 to TRBJ2-7; TRBD2 matches at 11 bases. J lost 0 bases, V lost 6 bases, and 10 bases had no gene match. The CDR3 is 16 residues long. Germline V CDR1 and CDR2: SQVTM, ANQGSEA. In nucleotides, the CDR3 is TGCAGCGTGCAAGCCGCTAGCGGGAGGCCCTCCTACGAGCAGTACTTC. This gives the protein CSVQAASGRPSYEQYF.

The gene calls are TRBV3-1 and TRBJ1-1; D gene uncertain. V shed 5 bases and J shed 3 bases, with 13 bases lying between them. CDR3 length equals 14 residues. Germline assignment: CDR1 LGHDT and CDR2 YNNKEL (reference sequence). The CDR3 sequence is CASSGVPADTEAFF. The CDR3 DNA follows: TGTGCCAGCAGCGGAGTTCCGGCGGACACTGAAGCTTTCTTT.

Note on this clonotype: A read error may produce the germline difference seen at one junction end. This sequence joins TRBV10-2 and TRBJ2-7; the D call may be TRBD1 or TRBD2 (6 bases each). CDR1 and CDR2 (germline): WSHSY, SAAADI. CDR3 length: 15 amino acids. The CDR3 region has the DNA TGCGCCAGCACTGAGTCACCAGAGGGGGGATACGGGCAGTACTTC. Translated, it gives CASTESPEGGYGQYF.

This clonotype was seen only a few times. The V and J genes are TRBV6-1 and TRBJ1-2; 7 nucleotides match TRBD1. Germline V gene data show CDR1 as MNHNS and CDR2 as SASEGT. V trimming: 5 bases; J trimming: 5 bases; junction bases outside the gene matches: 17. The CDR3 contains 17 residues. Written as DNA, the CDR3 is TGTGCCAGCAGTCCCCGGGGTCAGGGGGGAGGAAGATATGGCTACACCTTC. Translating gives CASSPRGQGGGRYGYTF.